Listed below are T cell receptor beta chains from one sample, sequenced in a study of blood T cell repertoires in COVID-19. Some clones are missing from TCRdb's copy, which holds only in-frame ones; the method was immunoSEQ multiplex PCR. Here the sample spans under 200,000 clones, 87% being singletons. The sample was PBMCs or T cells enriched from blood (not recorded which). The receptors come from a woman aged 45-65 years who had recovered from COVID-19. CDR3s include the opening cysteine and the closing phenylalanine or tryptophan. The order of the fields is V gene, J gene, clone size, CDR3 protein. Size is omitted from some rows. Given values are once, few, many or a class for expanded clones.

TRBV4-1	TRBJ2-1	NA	CASSRGGPPNEQFF
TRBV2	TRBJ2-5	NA	CASSRLAGNQETQYF
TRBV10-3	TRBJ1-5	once	CAISEVGGQGGSNQPQHF
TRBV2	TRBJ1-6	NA	CASSLGGLDSPLHF
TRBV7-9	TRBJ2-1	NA	CASNDRGHYNEQFF
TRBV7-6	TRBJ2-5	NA	CASSLAPRETQYF
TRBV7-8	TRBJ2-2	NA	CASSLGLNTGELFF
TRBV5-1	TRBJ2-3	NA	CASSLGAGREDTQYF
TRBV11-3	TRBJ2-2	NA	CASSLRFSPPGELFF
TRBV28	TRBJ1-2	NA	CASRNRGNYGYTF
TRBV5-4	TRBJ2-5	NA	CASSLVGLTETQYF
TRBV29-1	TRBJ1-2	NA	CSAQGAGYGYTF
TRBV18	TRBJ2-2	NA	CASSGRLAGVTGELFF
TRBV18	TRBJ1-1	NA	CASSPARGGMNTEAFF
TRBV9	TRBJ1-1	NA	CASSVQGSNTEAFF
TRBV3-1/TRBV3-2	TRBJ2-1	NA	CASSNPPGRASGNEQFF
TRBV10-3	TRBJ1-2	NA	CAISDGGYGYTF
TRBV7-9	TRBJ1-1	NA	CASSFRQDTEAFF
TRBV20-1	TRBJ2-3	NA	CSASISGSTDTQYF
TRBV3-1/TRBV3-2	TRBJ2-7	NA	CASSAWREGFYEQYF
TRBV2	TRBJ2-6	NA	CASGTGHSGANVLTF
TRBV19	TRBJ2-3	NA	CASSPRHLGTDTQYF
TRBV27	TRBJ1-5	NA	CASRRAWTGSNQPQHF
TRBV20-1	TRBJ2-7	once	CSASPHLAGNYEQYF
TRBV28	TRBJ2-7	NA	CAIQGSYEQYF
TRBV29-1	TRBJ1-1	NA	CSVDDRGTEAFF
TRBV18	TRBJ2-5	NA	CASHGGFVETQYF